This T cell receptor (beta chain) was documented in a study of breast tumors, draining lymph nodes, adjacent tissues. General observations from the study: Tumor repertoires ranked between lymph nodes and nontumor tissue in diversity, with V and J gene preferences. Tumor and nontumor repertoires were significantly more similar in luminal-like than in basal-like breast cancer. The lymph node origin of tumor T cells was framed as consistent with a hypothesis, not demonstrated.

Breast cancer patients provided tissue from their axillary draining lymph nodes. Via MiXCR, TCRdb re-called the multiplex PCR reads, giving one row per CDR3 protein. The sample includes 150,000 to 200,000 distinct CDR3 sequences, approximately 33% of them seen just once. This clonotype was detected many times. Its antigen is not known. This CDR3 has 14 amino acids. CDR1 SGHTA and CDR2 FQGNSA come from the germline V gene. J was trimmed by 10 bases and V by 5 bases; bases with no gene match: 9. The TCR comes from a female donor with breast cancer. Some clones in this sample may be carry-over from other donors' samples. The chain carries TRBV7-2 and TRBJ1-4; 8 nucleotides agree with TRBD1. Sequencing was done on a sample of axillary lymph node tissue. This chain's CDR3 is CASSHGTGATKLFF. The CDR3 nucleotides read TGTGCCAGCAGCCATGGGACAGGAGCAACAAAACTGTTTTTT.